Below are 7 T cell receptor beta chains sequenced from a single sample in a study of persistence of HIV-infected CD4 T cells. Sequencing used immunoSEQ version 4 in survey mode. The assay was immunoSEQ multiplex PCR, and TCRdb's table has in-frame clones only and misses some. The data contain about 40,000 clones, about 80% of them seen just once; the ten biggest clones take up around 14%. Overlapping HIV-1 Gag 15-mer peptides at around 1 ug per peptide per mL were used. CD40L/CD69 double-negative CD45RO-high memory CD4+ T cells were collected. Their recognized antigens are unknown. The sample was CD4+ T cells sorted from PBMCs after roughly 18-hour stimulation, taken from a patient who received antiretroviral therapy. The source is an adult man with HIV who was CMV-seropositive.

V usage is TRBV19 and J usage is TRBJ1-1; D ambiguous. From germline, CDR1 is LNHDA and CDR2 SQIVND (reference sequence). The V gene lost 2 bases and the J gene lost 3 bases, with 10 bases spanning the gap. CDR3 length equals 14 residues. CDR3 nucleotide sequence: TGTGCCAGTAGTATAACAGCGATTCACACTGAAGCTTTCTTT. This encodes CASSITAIHTEAFF.

The V call is TRBV13, the J call TRBJ1-1; D perhaps matches TRBD1 (6 bases). Germline V gene data show CDR1 as PRHDT and CDR2 as FYEKMQ (reference sequence). The CDR3 loop spans 15 amino acids. V lost 4 bases and J lost 0, with 12 bases in between. The CDR3 region has the DNA TGTGCCAGCAGCTCCGGACAGATCATGAACACTGAAGCTTTCTTT. It yields the protein CASSSGQIMNTEAFF.

The genes are TRBV6-5 and TRBJ2-7; 12 nucleotides align to TRBD2. There are 15 residues in the CDR3. V shed 6 bases and J 3 bases; nucleotides not matched to a gene: 6. Per the germline V gene, CDR1 is MNHEY and CDR2 is SVGAGI. CDR3 sequence: CASSYLAGGGYEQYF. The DNA for the CDR3 is TGTGCCAGCAGCTACCTAGCGGGAGGGGGCTACGAGCAGTACTTC.

This chain joins TRBV6-7 and TRBJ1-2; 11 nucleotides line up with TRBD1. TRBV6-7 is marked as an open reading frame, function uncertain. The CDR3 is 13 residues long. Trimming took 9 bases from V and 8 from J; bases not matched to a gene: 8. The CDR3 bases are TGTGCCAGTCCGGGACAGGGGGGTGCGGGCTACACCTTC. Amino acids: CASPGQGGAGYTF.

The chain employs TRBV6-1 and TRBJ1-3; D unresolved. The V gene's germline CDR1 is MNHNS and CDR2 SASEGT. Trimming took 3 bases from V and 2 from J, leaving 5 bases between them. This CDR3 has 13 residues. This CDR3 is CASSDKPGNTIYF. The CDR3 region has the DNA TGTGCCAGCAGTGACAAGCCTGGAAACACCATATATTTT.

The chain uses TRBV11-3 and TRBJ1-1; D gene ambiguous. CDR1 and CDR2 (germline): SGHNT, YENEEA. This CDR3 is 15 amino acids long. V lost 7 bases and J 1 base, leaving 16 bases between the germline ends. CDR3 region: CASKVSGNRNTEAFF. The CDR3 DNA is TGTGCCAGCAAAGTTTCGGGGAACAGGAACACTGAAGCTTTCTTT.

The chain recombines TRBV30 with TRBJ1-3, with D unresolved. Germline V gives CDR1 GTSNPN, CDR2 SVGIG (reference sequence). V was trimmed by 5 bases and J by 3 bases, leaving 17 bases between them. CDR3 length: 15 amino acids. In DNA, the CDR3 is TGTGCCTGGTCCCCGGGCGGGCGACGTGGAAACACCATATATTTT. Translation gives CAWSPGGRRGNTIYF.